The 9 T cell receptor beta chains given below trace back to one sample, sequenced in a study of cytomegalovirus exposure and HLA in healthy donors. Amplification used 60 Vbeta primers and 13 Jbeta primers. Data came from immunoSEQ multiplex PCR; TCRdb stores just in-frame clones and leaves some out. The sample shows about 120,000 clones, 80% of them seen only once. Specimen: PBMCs. These receptors were collected from a man between 25 and 39 years old in good health and CMV-seronegative.

The J gene is TRBJ2-5, the V gene TRBV4-1, with TRBD2 identical over 11 bases. From germline, CDR1 is MGHRA and CDR2 YSYEKL. The V gene end was trimmed by 4 bases and the J gene end by 2 bases; junction bases not matched to a gene: 9. The CDR3 loop spans 17 amino acids. DNA of the CDR3: TGCGCCAGCAGCCCAAGCCCGGGACTAGCGGATCAAGAGACCCAGTACTTC. Amino acids: CASSPSPGLADQETQYF.

In its sample, this clone was seen once. This chain links TRBV20-1 with TRBJ1-2, with TRBD1 matching 7 bases. The germline gives CDR1 DFQATT, CDR2 SNEGSKA (reference sequence). V was pared by 3 bases and J by 7 bases, with 2 bases of the junction left unmatched. The CDR3 covers 11 residues. The CDR3 DNA is TGCAGTGCTAGCTCAGGGGGTGGCTACACCTTC. This gives the protein CSASSGGGYTF.

V and J are TRBV29-1 and TRBJ2-3; 12 nucleotides line up with TRBD1. The length of the CDR3 is 16 residues. Germline CDR1 reads SQVTM; CDR2 reads ANQGSEA. With 6 bases clipped from V and 0 bases from J, the junction kept 7 bases outside the gene matches. CDR3 DNA sequence: TGCAGCGTGGCCGGGACAGGGGGCGTTAGCACAGATACGCAGTATTTT. The encoded protein is CSVAGTGGVSTDTQYF.

This sequence joins TRBV30 and TRBJ2-3; 8 nucleotides align to TRBD1. After removal of 8 bases from V and 1 base from J, the junction contained 2 bases not matched to a gene. CDR1 is GTSNPN, CDR2 SVGIG, per germline (reference sequence). The CDR3 covers 12 residues. CDR3 protein: CAQGARTDTQYF. DNA for the CDR3: TGTGCCCAGGGGGCCCGCACAGATACGCAGTATTTT.

The rearrangement joins TRBV27 to TRBJ2-3, with TRBD2 matching over 8 bases. This CDR3 spans 16 amino acids. Germline V gene sequence: CDR1 MNHEY, CDR2 SMNVEV (reference sequence). V lost 0 bases, J lost 0 bases, and 2 bases stayed unmatched. The CDR3: CASSLSPSGSTDTQYF. The DNA of the CDR3 is TGTGCCAGCAGTTTATCGCCTAGCGGGAGCACAGATACGCAGTATTTT.

V gene TRBV28 combines with J gene TRBJ1-2, with 7 bases matching TRBD1. Trimming cost V 1 base and J 4 bases; bases outside gene matches: 6. Germline V gene data show CDR1 as MDHEN and CDR2 as SYDVKM. The CDR3 is made up of 15 amino acids. The CDR3 loop is CASSLSTGTGYGYTF. The DNA of the CDR3 is TGTGCCAGCAGTTTATCGACAGGGACGGGCTATGGCTACACCTTC.

J is TRBJ2-2 and V is TRBV7-2, with unresolved D. The CDR3 consists of 17 residues. The germline V gene encodes CDR1 SGHTA and CDR2 FQGNSA. V gave up 2 bases and J gave up 7 bases, with 20 bases separating them. The CDR3 region has the DNA TGTGCCAGCAGCTTACCCGTCCGTACAGCCCGGAACGGGGAGCTGTTTTTT. Translating gives CASSLPVRTARNGELFF.

The chain uses TRBV5-5 and TRBJ2-7; perhaps TRBD1 as D (5 bases). The CDR3 extends over 13 amino acids. Germline V gene sequence: CDR1 SGHKS, CDR2 YYEKEE (reference sequence). Trimming stripped 3 bases from V and 0 bases from J, with 7 bases between. Here the CDR3 DNA reads TGTGCCAGCAGCTGGACAAGCTCCTACGAGCAGTACTTC. Its protein product is CASSWTSSYEQYF.

V and J are TRBV5-1 and TRBJ1-1; D perhaps matches TRBD1 (5 bases). Germline-derived CDR1 and CDR2 are SGHRS and YFSETQ. This CDR3 is built from 15 residues. V was trimmed by 0 bases and J by 4 bases, leaving 13 bases between them. For the CDR3, the DNA is TGCGCCAGCAGCTTGGGACGGGCGGGGGGCACTGAAGCTTTCTTT. This translates into CASSLGRAGGTEAFF.